This T cell receptor beta chain appears in the sequencing data of a study of blood T cells in healthy people across ages. Germline V CDR1 and CDR2: DFQATT, SNEGSKA (reference sequence). CDR3 length: 13 amino acids. It was with a sample-barcoded 5' primer and a J-beta primer mix that a second PCR of about 6 to 11 cycles was run. TCRdb called the 5' RACE reads again in MiXCR, with one record for every CDR3 protein. Of about 780,000 distinct CDR3 sequences in the sample, around a quarter were seen once. Turning to this clonotype: A junction boundary mismatches the germline segment, possibly from a read error.

This sample was also put to use in a study of T cells of mothers and their children. This second study says: Mothers and children who were related shared slightly more overlap than unrelated pairs, but not significantly more.

The rearrangement joins TRBV20-1 to TRBJ1-5; D call uncertain. This TCR came from a boy between 10 and 17 years old in good health. Input material: blood. The CDR3 DNA reads TGCAGTGCTACCGGGGATAGCAATCAGCCCCAACATTTT. Translating it yields CSATGDSNQPQHF.